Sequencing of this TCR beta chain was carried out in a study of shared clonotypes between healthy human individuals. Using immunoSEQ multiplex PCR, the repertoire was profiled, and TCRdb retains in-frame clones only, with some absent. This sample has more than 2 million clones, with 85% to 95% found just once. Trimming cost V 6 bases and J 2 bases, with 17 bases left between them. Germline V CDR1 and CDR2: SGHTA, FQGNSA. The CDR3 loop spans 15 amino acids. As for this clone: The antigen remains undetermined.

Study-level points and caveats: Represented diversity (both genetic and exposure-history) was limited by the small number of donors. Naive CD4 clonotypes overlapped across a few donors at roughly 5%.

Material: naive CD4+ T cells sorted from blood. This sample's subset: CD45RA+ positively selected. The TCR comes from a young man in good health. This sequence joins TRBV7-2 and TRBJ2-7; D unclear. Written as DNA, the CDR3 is TGTGCCAGCAGTCCAGACTTGTTGTTACCCTACGAGCAGTACTTC. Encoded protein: CASSPDLLLPYEQYF.